This is a list of T cell receptor beta chains from one sample in a study of cytomegalovirus exposure and HLA in healthy donors. Using immunoSEQ multiplex PCR, the repertoire was profiled, and TCRdb retains in-frame clones only, with some absent. The sample includes some 140,000 clones, 80% to 90% of them seen just once. The sequenced material came from PBMCs. The receptors here all came from a man younger than 35 in good health and CMV-seropositive. CDR3s include the opening cysteine and the closing phenylalanine or tryptophan. D genes are given only for firm matches. Clone size is not always given. Where it is, it says once, few, many or a class for expanded clones.

V	size	length	J	D	CDR3	DNA
TRBV7-9	.	15	TRBJ1-2	.	CASSLMDGILGGYTF	TGTGCCAGCAGCTTAATGGACGGGATACTTGGAGGCTACACCTTC
TRBV7-2	.	15	TRBJ1-5	.	CASSLFAGRDQPQHF	TGTGCCAGCAGCTTATTTGCCGGGAGGGATCAGCCCCAGCATTTT
TRBV4-3	.	18	TRBJ2-2	.	CASSQVTGVMGNTGELFF	TGCGCCAGCAGCCAAGTTACGGGAGTCATGGGAAACACCGGGGAGCTGTTTTTT
TRBV6-5	once	14	TRBJ1-5	.	CASSYSGSNQPQHF	TGTGCCAGCAGTTATTCCGGTAGCAATCAGCCCCAGCATTTT
TRBV9	.	16	TRBJ2-3	.	CASSEGGGSSTDTQYF	TGTGCCAGCAGCGAGGGAGGGGGTTCTAGCACAGATACGCAGTATTTT
TRBV5-1	.	16	TRBJ2-1	TRBD2	CASSLGSGSFDNEQFF	TGCGCCAGCAGCTTGGGTAGCGGGAGTTTCGACAATGAGCAGTTCTTC
TRBV19	.	15	TRBJ2-7	TRBD1	CASSMAWDRSYEQYF	TGTGCCAGTAGTATGGCCTGGGACAGAAGCTACGAGCAGTACTTC
TRBV19	.	13	TRBJ1-2	.	CASRAEANYGYTF	TGTGCCAGTAGAGCTGAAGCTAACTATGGCTACACCTTC
TRBV30	.	14	TRBJ2-1	.	CAWSAGQYYNEQFF	TGTGCCTGGAGCGCGGGACAGTACTACAATGAGCAGTTCTTC
TRBV5-4	.	14	TRBJ2-7	.	CASSARGDSYEQYF	TGTGCCAGCAGCGCCAGGGGGGATTCCTACGAGCAGTACTTC
TRBV27	.	16	TRBJ2-3	TRBD2	CASSLSGGLAGLTQYF	TGTGCCAGCAGTTTATCGGGGGGACTAGCGGGGCTTACGCAGTATTTT
TRBV9	.	16	TRBJ2-7	.	CASSVSSGAGTYEQYF	TGTGCCAGCAGCGTAAGTAGCGGTGCGGGAACCTACGAGCAGTACTTC
TRBV18	.	13	TRBJ2-7	TRBD2	CASRGLAVDEQYF	TGTGCCAGCCGAGGACTAGCGGTCGACGAGCAGTACTTC
TRBV27	many	14	TRBJ2-1	TRBD1	CASSFWDRWNEQFF	TGTGCCAGCAGTTTTTGGGACAGGTGGAATGAGCAGTTCTTC
TRBV4-1	.	18	TRBJ1-4	.	CASSQLTGRYATNEKLFF	TGCGCCAGCAGCCAACTTACGGGGAGATATGCAACTAATGAAAAACTGTTTTTT
TRBV11-3	.	15	TRBJ2-2	TRBD1	CASSSRQGRAGELFF	TGTGCCAGCAGCTCACGACAGGGCCGAGCCGGGGAGCTGTTTTTT